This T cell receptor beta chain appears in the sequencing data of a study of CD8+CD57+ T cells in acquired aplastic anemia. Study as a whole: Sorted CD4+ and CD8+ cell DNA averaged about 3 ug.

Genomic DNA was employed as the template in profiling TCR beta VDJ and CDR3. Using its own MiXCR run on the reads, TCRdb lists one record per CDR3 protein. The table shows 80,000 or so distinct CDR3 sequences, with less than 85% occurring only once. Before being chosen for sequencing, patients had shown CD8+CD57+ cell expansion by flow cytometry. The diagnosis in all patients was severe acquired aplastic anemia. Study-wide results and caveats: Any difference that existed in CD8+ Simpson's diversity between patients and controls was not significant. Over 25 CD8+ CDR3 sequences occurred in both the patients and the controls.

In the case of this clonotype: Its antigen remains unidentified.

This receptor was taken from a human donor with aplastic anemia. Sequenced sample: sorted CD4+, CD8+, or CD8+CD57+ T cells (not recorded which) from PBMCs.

The CDR3 spells CSAGVRDTSGYTF. The CDR3 bases are TGCAGTGCTGGCGTACGGGACACCAGCGGCTACACCTTC. The V call is TRBV20-1, the J call TRBJ1-2, with D tentatively TRBD1 (6 bases). CDR3 length equals 13 residues. Trimming took off 5 bases at V and 8 bases at J, with 18 bases between the two ends. Germline CDR1 reads DFQATT; CDR2 reads SNEGSKA (reference sequence).